The present T cell receptor beta chain was sequenced within a study of blood T cell repertoires in COVID-19 (TCRdb year 2020). About the study as a whole: Collaborator samples came from the United States, Italy and Spain and covered acute and convalescent phases of COVID-19. The sample metadata nearly always contained a de-identified subject ID, COVID-19 status, age in years and sex. Samples were obtained from the ongoing ImmuneRACE study (first 160 participants) and from 950 to 1,500 subjects provided by 6 global collaborators. Subjects who had been exposed to COVID-19, were actively infected with it, or had recovered from it provided the deeply sampled blood TCRbeta repertoires that made up the dataset. Where available, HLA class I and class II types were taken from metadata supplied by the sample provider and were not determined by assay-based typing. The material from the prospective study consisted of cDNA or gDNA derived from T cells, B-cell-depleted T cells, or PBMCs. A freely available public database, intended as a resource for researchers studying the immune response to SARS-CoV-2, is where the repertoires were released.

What the work shows at the level of the full study, not this receptor alone: Clinical and demographic metadata were provided uncurated, with the amount varying by source and participant.

The immunoSEQ Assay, a bias-controlled multiplex PCR, was used to amplify TCRbeta CDR3 regions from genomic DNA. As for how the authors treated the data: Within the assay, amplification of reference gene primers was used to estimate how many nucleated cells each sample contained. To quantify the absolute abundance of each unique TCRbeta CDR3 rearrangement, sequence reads were collapsed and filtered. For each sample, productive Simpson clonality was calculated as the square root of Simpson's diversity index over productive rearrangements. TCRdb's version of the immuneACCESS table is confined to in-frame rearrangements and falls short of the full clone set. An unresolved V gene accounts for under half of the shortfall where checked; the remainder is of unknown origin. That table is the source of V, J and clone size, and D and trimming were worked out from the DNA. In this sample the table shows 250,000 or so clones, roughly nine tenths of which occur a single time. The ten largest clones represent about 8.7% of the sample.

Whole blood was collected in K2EDTA tubes by collaborating institutions according to the institutions' own protocols. For TCRbeta analysis, collaborators shipped samples as frozen whole blood, isolated PBMCs, or DNA extracted from either of those sample types. On this clone itself: Its antigen is still unknown. Base qualities are missing; no much larger clone stands one base away.

Clipping removes 4 bases from V and 6 bases from J, with 11 as the unmatched junction base count. As encoded in the germline V gene, CDR1 is MNHEY while CDR2 is SVGAGI. Including cysteine and phenylalanine, the CDR3 has 15 amino acids. Left in the record is the CDR3 DNA by itself, 45 bases read in frame from the first base. This receptor was taken from a man aged 35 to 55 with active or convalescent COVID-19. Sequenced material: peripheral blood. The rearranged segments are TRBV6-5 and TRBJ2-5, with TRBD2 identical over 7 junction bases. The CDR3 has the sequence CASSFAGVVGKTQYF. The nucleotide sequence reads TGTGCCAGCAGTTTTGCGGGAGTCGTCGGAAAGACCCAGTACTTC.